A single T cell receptor (beta chain) is shown here with its context. This sample stems from a study of blood T cell repertoires in COVID-19. Across the whole study: The samples span acute and convalescent COVID-19 from the United States, Italy and Spain. T cells, B-cell-depleted T cells, or PBMCs supplied cDNA or gDNA.

CDR1 is LGHDT and CDR2 is YNNKEL in the germline V gene (reference sequence). This CDR3 is 14 amino acids long. V lost 1 base to trimming and J lost 4 bases, with 10 bases between them. Method: immunoSEQ multiplex PCR; TCRdb's copy keeps in-frame clones and lacks some. Among a few hundred thousand clones listed, 75% to 90% were seen once. This rearrangement joins TRBV3-1 (or the pseudogene TRBV3-2) to TRBJ1-1; D may be TRBD1 (6 bases). The clonotype was recovered from a woman in her sixties with acute or convalescent COVID-19. The material sequenced was peripheral blood. CDR3 nucleotides: TGTGCCAGCAGCCAAGTGGGGGCTAGCACTGAAGCTTTCTTT. It codes for CASSQVGASTEAFF.